A selection of T cell receptor beta chains follows, all from one sample in a study of graft-versus-host responses after intestinal transplantation. The data were produced by immunoSEQ multiplex PCR, yet TCRdb's version contains in-frame clones alone and is incomplete. The table includes about 110,000 clones, 90% to 95% detected once. What these receptors recognize is not known. The material was unstimulated CD8+ T cells sorted from spleen or lymph node cells, obtained before intestinal transplant. These receptors came from a human donor who received an intestinal transplant. Both conserved end residues are part of each CDR3. Each record gives: V gene, clone size, J gene, D gene, CDR3 DNA, CDR3 protein. The D gene is left open where the match is weak. Clone size is shown for a subset of rows, as once, few, many or a class of expanded clone.

TRBV27,NA,TRBJ1-1,TRBD1,TGTGCCAGTTCTAGGGACAGGGGGAACACTGAAGCTTTCTTT,CASSRDRGNTEAFF
TRBV9,once,TRBJ1-3,TRBD1,TGTGCCAGCAGCTCCCCCGGGACAGGGTATTTATCTGGAAACACCATATATTTT,CASSSPGTGYLSGNTIYF
TRBV11-2,NA,TRBJ2-3,TRBD1,TGTGCCAGCAGCCCACGACAGGGATCGGATACGCAGTATTTT,CASSPRQGSDTQYF
TRBV5-6,once,TRBJ2-7,TRBD2,TGTGCCAGCAGCTTTGGGCTAGCGGGCTACGAGCAGTACTTC,CASSFGLAGYEQYF
TRBV5-6,NA,TRBJ1-2,NA,TGTGCCAGCAGCTTGAAAGGGGCGGGTGGCTACACCTTC,CASSLKGAGGYTF
TRBV7-9,NA,TRBJ2-2,NA,TGTGCCAGCAGCTTAGCCTCCGGGGAGCTGTTTTTT,CASSLASGELFF
TRBV2,NA,TRBJ2-7,TRBD2,TGTGCCAGCAGTGATGTGTCTAGCGGGAGCAAGTACGAGCAGTACTTC,CASSDVSSGSKYEQYF
TRBV5-1,once,TRBJ1-1,NA,TGCGCCAGCAGCTATTACCGGGGCCCGAACACTGAAGCTTTCTTT,CASSYYRGPNTEAFF
TRBV27,NA,TRBJ2-1,TRBD2,TGTGCCAGCAGTCCGTATTGGGCTAGCGGGAGCTATGACAATGAGCAGTTCTTC,CASSPYWASGSYDNEQFF
TRBV5-1,NA,TRBJ2-7,TRBD2,TGCGCCAGCAGCTCGTCGACTAGCGACGAGCAGTACTTC,CASSSSTSDEQYF
TRBV28,once,TRBJ2-2,TRBD2,TGTGCCAGCAGTTTAGTATCCAGCGGGAGAGTGGGTGGCGGGGAGCTGTTTTTT,CASSLVSSGRVGGGELFF
TRBV30,once,TRBJ2-7,NA,TGTGCCTGGAGTGGGGGTACTTTGAACTACGAGCAGTACTTC,CAWSGGTLNYEQYF
TRBV27,NA,TRBJ2-7,TRBD2,TGTGCCAGCGGCCACACCGGGACTAGCGATTACGAGCAGTACTTC,CASGHTGTSDYEQYF
TRBV5-4,NA,TRBJ2-1,NA,TGTGCCAGCAGCCCCCCGGACTTCAATGAGCAGTTCTTC,CASSPPDFNEQFF
TRBV27,NA,TRBJ2-3,NA,TGTGCCAGCGGCACAGGGAGCACAGATACGCAGTATTTT,CASGTGSTDTQYF
TRBV29-1,NA,TRBJ2-3,NA,TGCAGCGTTGATCCAGGCACAGATACGCAGTATTTT,CSVDPGTDTQYF
TRBV4-1,once,TRBJ2-2,NA,TGCGCCAGCAGCCAAGATGCAGGGATGGGCGGGGAGCTGTTTTTT,CASSQDAGMGGELFF
TRBV6-6,once,TRBJ1-2,NA,TGTGCCAGCAGTTACCCCAGCGGCGATGGCTACACCTTC,CASSYPSGDGYTF
TRBV11-2,NA,TRBJ1-2,NA,TGTGCCAGCAGGGGCGGGAGGGGGAATGGCTACACCTTC,CASRGGRGNGYTF
TRBV21-1,once,TRBJ2-5,NA,TGTGCCAGCAGCAAGGAGGGGCGGGAGTACCAAGAGACCCAGTACTTC,CASSKEGREYQETQYF
TRBV28,NA,TRBJ2-7,NA,TGTGCCAGCAGCTCCGTTTCCGAGCAGTACTTC,CASSSVSEQYF
TRBV11-2,NA,TRBJ2-1,TRBD2,TGTGCCAGCAGCCCGCGGACTAGCGACTACAATGAGCAGTTCTTC,CASSPRTSDYNEQFF
TRBV7-6,NA,TRBJ2-7,NA,TGTGCCAGCAGCCCGGGACCGGGCCCGTTTATTAGTGAAAGCTCCTACGAGCAGTACTTC,CASSPGPGPFISESSYEQYF
TRBV11-3,NA,TRBJ2-1,TRBD2,TGTGCCAGCAGCTCCTGGGGACTAGCGGGAGACGGAGAGCAGTTCTTC,CASSSWGLAGDGEQFF
TRBV6-1,NA,TRBJ2-3,NA,TGTGCCAGCAGTGCGGTGTCTGACACAGATACGCAGTATTTT,CASSAVSDTDTQYF
TRBV7-8,NA,TRBJ2-5,TRBD2,TGTGCCAGCAGCTTACCCCCGCGACTAGCGGGCGAAGAGACCCAGTACTTC,CASSLPPRLAGEETQYF
TRBV2,NA,TRBJ2-1,TRBD2,TGTGCCAGCAATCCGACTAGCGGGATACCCAATGAGCAGTTCTTC,CASNPTSGIPNEQFF
TRBV27,NA,TRBJ1-2,NA,TGTGCCAGCAGTTTATCTCCCAGAACTGGCTACACCTTC,CASSLSPRTGYTF
TRBV19,NA,TRBJ2-3,TRBD2,TGTGCCAGTAGTATAAGCGGGAGGGACCAGTATTTT,CASSISGRDQYF
TRBV21-1,once,TRBJ2-5,NA,TGTGCCAGCAGCAAATGGGGACAGCAAGAGACCCAGTACTTC,CASSKWGQQETQYF
TRBV4-1,NA,TRBJ2-2,NA,TGCGCCAGCAGCCAAGATATTTTGGAAGGGGCCGGGGAGCTGTTTTTT,CASSQDILEGAGELFF
TRBV14,NA,TRBJ2-3,TRBD2,TGTGCCAGCAGCCAATACGGAACTAGCGGCACTAGCACAGATACGCAGTATTTT,CASSQYGTSGTSTDTQYF
TRBV5-1,NA,TRBJ2-3,TRBD2,TGCGCCAGCAGCTTGGGATTAGCGGGAGTGGGAGATACGCAGTATTTT,CASSLGLAGVGDTQYF
TRBV4-2,NA,TRBJ1-2,NA,TGTGCCAGCAGCCAAGCCCTCGGGAGGGGAGGTGGCTACACCTTC,CASSQALGRGGGYTF
TRBV20-1,NA,TRBJ2-1,NA,TGCAGTGCTAGATGGGGGAATGAGCAGTTCTTC,CSARWGNEQFF
TRBV27,NA,TRBJ2-7,NA,TGTGCCAGCAGTCCCACGACAGGACCCGTTTACGAGCAGTACTTC,CASSPTTGPVYEQYF